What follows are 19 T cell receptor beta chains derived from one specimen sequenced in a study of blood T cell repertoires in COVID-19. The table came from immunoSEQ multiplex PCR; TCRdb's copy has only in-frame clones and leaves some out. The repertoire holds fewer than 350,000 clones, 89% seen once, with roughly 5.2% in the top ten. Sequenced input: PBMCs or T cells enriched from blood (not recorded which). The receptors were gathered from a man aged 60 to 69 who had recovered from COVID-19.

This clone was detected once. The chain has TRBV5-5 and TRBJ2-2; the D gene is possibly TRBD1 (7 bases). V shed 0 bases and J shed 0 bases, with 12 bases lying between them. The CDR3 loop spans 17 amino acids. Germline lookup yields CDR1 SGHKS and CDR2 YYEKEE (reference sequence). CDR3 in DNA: TGTGCCAGCAGCTTGGGTGGCAGGGGGGCGAACACCGGGGAGCTGTTTTTT. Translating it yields CASSLGGRGANTGELFF.

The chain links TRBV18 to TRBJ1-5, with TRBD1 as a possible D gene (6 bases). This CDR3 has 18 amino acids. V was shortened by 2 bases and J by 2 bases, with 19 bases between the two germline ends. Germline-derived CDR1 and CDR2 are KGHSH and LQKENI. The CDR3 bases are TGTGCCAGCTCACCATCACTGTTCAAGGCAGGGGGCAATCAGCCCCAGCATTTT. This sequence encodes CASSPSLFKAGGNQPQHF.

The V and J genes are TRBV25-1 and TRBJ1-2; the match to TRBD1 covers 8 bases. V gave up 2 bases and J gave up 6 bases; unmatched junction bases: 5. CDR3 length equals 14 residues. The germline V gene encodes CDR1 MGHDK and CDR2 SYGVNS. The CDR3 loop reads CASSEDAGGDGYTF. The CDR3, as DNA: TGTGCCAGCAGTGAAGACGCAGGGGGCGATGGCTACACCTTC.

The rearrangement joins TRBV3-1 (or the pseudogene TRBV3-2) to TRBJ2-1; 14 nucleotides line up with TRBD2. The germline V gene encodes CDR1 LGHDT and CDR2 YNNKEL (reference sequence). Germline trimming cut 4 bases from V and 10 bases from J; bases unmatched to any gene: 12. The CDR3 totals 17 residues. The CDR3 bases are TGTGCCAGCAGCCCCAATAGGACTAGCGGGAGGCTAGGCGAGCAGTTCTTC. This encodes CASSPNRTSGRLGEQFF.

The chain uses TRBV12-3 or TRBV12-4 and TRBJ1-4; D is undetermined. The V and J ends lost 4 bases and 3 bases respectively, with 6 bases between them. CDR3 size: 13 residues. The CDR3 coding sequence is TGTGCCAGCAGTTCCTACTCTAATGAAAAACTGTTTTTT. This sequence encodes CASSSYSNEKLFF.

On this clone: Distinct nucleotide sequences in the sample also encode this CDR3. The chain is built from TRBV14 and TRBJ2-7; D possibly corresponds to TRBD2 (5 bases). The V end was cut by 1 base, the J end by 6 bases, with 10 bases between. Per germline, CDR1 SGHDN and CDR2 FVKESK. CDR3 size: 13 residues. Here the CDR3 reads CASSQGLAGEQYF. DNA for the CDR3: TGTGCCAGCAGCCAAGGGCTAGCAGGCGAGCAGTACTTC. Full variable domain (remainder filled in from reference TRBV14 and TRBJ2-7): EAGVTQFPSHSVIEKGQTVTLRCDPISGHDNLYWYRRVMGKEIKFLLHFVKESKQDESGMPNNRFLAERTGGTYSTLKVQPAELEDSGVYFCASSQGLAGEQYFGPGTRLTVT.

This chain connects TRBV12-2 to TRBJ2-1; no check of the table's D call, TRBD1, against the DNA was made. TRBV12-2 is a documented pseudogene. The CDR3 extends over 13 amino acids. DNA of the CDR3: TGTGCAAGTCGCTCTTCACCGGAGTTGGGGCGGTTCTTC. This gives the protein CASRSSPELGRFF.

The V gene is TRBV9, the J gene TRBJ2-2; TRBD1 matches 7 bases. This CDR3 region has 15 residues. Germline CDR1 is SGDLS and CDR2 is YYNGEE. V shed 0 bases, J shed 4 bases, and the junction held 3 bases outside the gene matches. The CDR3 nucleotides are TGTGCCAGCAGCGTAGTGAGACAGGGCACCGGGGAGCTGTTTTTT. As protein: CASSVVRQGTGELFF.

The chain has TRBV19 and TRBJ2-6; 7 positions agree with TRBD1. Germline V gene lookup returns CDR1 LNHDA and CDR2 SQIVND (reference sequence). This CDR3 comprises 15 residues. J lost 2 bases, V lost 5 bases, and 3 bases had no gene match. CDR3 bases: TGTGCCAGTAGTCCAACAGGGGCTGGGGCCAACGTCCTGACTTTC. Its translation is CASSPTGAGANVLTF.

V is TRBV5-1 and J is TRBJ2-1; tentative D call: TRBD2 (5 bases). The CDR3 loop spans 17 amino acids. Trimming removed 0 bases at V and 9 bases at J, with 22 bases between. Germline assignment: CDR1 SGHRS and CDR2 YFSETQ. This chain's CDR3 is CASSLAVVSDGSTEQFF. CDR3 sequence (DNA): TGCGCCAGCAGCTTGGCGGTAGTTAGTGATGGGAGTACTGAGCAGTTCTTC.

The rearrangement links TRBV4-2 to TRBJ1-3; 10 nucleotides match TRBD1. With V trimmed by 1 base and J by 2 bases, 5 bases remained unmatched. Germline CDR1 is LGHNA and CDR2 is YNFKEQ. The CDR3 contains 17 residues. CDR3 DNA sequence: TGTGCCAGCAGCCAAGGTGTGACAGGGGGCACTGGAAACACCATATATTTT. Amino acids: CASSQGVTGGTGNTIYF.

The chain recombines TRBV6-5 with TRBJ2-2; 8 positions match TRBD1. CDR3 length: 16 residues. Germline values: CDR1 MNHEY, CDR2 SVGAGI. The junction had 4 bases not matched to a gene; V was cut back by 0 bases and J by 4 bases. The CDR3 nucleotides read TGTGCCAGCAGTTACTCCCAGGGGGCGGGCACCGGGGAGCTGTTTTTT. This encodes CASSYSQGAGTGELFF.

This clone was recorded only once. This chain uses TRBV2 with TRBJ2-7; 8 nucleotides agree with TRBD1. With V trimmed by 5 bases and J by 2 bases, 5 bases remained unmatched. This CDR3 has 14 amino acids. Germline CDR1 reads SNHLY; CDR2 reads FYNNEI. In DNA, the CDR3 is TGTGCCAGCAGTATCGGACAGGGAACCTACGAGCAGTACTTC. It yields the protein CASSIGQGTYEQYF.

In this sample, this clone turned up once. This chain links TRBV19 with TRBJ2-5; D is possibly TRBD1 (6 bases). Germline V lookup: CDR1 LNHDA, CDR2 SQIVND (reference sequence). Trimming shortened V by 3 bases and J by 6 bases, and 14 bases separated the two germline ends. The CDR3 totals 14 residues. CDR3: CASSILGAWKTQYF. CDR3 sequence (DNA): TGTGCCAGTAGTATTTTGGGGGCTTGGAAGACCCAGTACTTC.

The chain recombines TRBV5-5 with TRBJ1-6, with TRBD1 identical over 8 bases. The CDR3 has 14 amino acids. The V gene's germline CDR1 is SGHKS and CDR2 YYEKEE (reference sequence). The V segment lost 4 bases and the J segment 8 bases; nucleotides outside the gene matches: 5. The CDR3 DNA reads TGTGCCAGCAGCCCCGGACAGGGATATTCACCCCTCCACTTT. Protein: CASSPGQGYSPLHF.

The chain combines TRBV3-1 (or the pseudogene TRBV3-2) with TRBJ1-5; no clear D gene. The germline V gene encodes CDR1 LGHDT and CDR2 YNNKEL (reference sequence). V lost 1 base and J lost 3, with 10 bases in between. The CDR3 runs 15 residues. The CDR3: CASSQAGLFNQPQHF. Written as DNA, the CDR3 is TGTGCCAGCAGCCAAGCCGGACTGTTCAATCAGCCCCAGCATTTT.

CDR3 bases: TGCAGCCCGAGGACTAGCGGGAGTCCAGATACGCAGTATTTT. The encoded protein is CSPRTSGSPDTQYF. This chain connects TRBV29-1 to TRBJ2-3; 13 bases are shared with TRBD2. There are 14 residues in the CDR3. The J segment lost 4 bases and the V segment lost 8 bases, leaving 6 bases of the junction unmatched. Looked up from germline, CDR1 is SQVTM and CDR2 is ANQGSEA.

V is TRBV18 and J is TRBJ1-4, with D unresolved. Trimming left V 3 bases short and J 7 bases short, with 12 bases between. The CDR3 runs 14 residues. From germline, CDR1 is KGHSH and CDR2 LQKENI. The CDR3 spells CASSPGGSSEKLFF. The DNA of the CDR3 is TGTGCCAGCTCACCGGGAGGATCCAGTGAAAAACTGTTTTTT.

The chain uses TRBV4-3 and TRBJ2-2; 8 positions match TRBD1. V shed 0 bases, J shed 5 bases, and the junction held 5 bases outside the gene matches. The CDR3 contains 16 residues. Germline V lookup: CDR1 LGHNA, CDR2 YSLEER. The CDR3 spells CASSQDWNRGTGELFF. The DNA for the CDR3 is TGCGCCAGCAGCCAAGATTGGAACAGGGGGACCGGGGAGCTGTTTTTT.